The 6 T cell receptor beta chains in this list originate from one sample, sequenced in a study of neoadjuvant nivolumab and ipilimumab in lung cancer. This table comes from immunoSEQ multiplex PCR, and its TCRdb copy is limited to in-frame clones, with some not included. The profile shows over 4,000 clones, about nine tenths of them singletons. The material sequenced was blood, taken after neoadjuvant nivolumab, alone or with ipilimumab, at or shortly before surgery. These receptor sequences come from an adult with non-small cell lung cancer. Some clones in this sample may be carry-over from other donors' samples.

The chain links TRBV5-8 to TRBJ2-7; 8 positions agree with TRBD2. The CDR3 runs 15 residues. Trimming at V came to 1 base and at J to 7 bases, leaving 10 bases not matched to a gene. Germline lookup yields CDR1 SGHTS and CDR2 YDEGEE. CDR3 coding DNA: TGTGCCAGCAGCTTGTTTGTGGGACTAGTCGGTGAGCAGTACTTC. It translates to CASSLFVGLVGEQYF.

V gene TRBV30 combines with J gene TRBJ1-2; 12 nucleotides align to TRBD1. The CDR3 runs 14 residues. CDR1 GTSNPN and CDR2 SVGIG come from the germline V gene (reference sequence). CDR3 bases: TGTGCGTTATCCCGGGACAGGGGGCAGCGGGGCTACACCTTC. Protein sequence: CALSRDRGQRGYTF. The complete variable domain, with remaining parts taken from reference TRBV30 and TRBJ1-2, reads SQTIHQWPATLVQPVGSPLSLECTVEGTSNPNLYWYRQAAGRGLQLLFYSVGIGQISSEVPQNLSASRPQDRQFILSSKKLLLSDSGFYLCALSRDRGQRGYTFGSGTRLTVV.

This clone has just one count. The chain has TRBV5-1 and TRBJ2-1, with 10 bases matching TRBD2. The CDR3 covers 17 residues. Germline CDR1 reads SGHRS; CDR2 reads YFSETQ. V was clipped by 0 bases and J by 2 bases; unmatched bases: 5. The CDR3 DNA follows: TGCGCCAGCAGCTTGGCCCCCGGACTAGCGGCCTACAATGAGCAGTTCTTC. Translated, it gives CASSLAPGLAAYNEQFF. The full variable domain, with the rest looked up from reference TRBV5-1 and TRBJ2-1, is KAGVTQTPRYLIKTRGQQVTLSCSPISGHRSVSWYQQTPGQGLQFLFEYFSETQRNKGNFPGRFSGRQFSNSRSEMNVSTLELGDSALYLCASSLAPGLAAYNEQFFGPGTRLTVL.

The V call is TRBV5-1, the J call TRBJ2-1; D is undetermined. The V end lost 0 bases, the J end lost 7 bases, and 8 bases lay between the germline ends. CDR1 and CDR2 (germline): SGHRS, YFSETQ. The CDR3 runs to 13 residues. CDR3: CASSLGPLNEQFF. DNA for the CDR3: TGCGCCAGCAGCTTGGGACCTCTTAATGAGCAGTTCTTC.

The chain carries TRBV5-4 and TRBJ2-6, with TRBD2 identical over 9 bases. There are 18 residues in the CDR3. The V gene's germline CDR1 is SGHNT and CDR2 YYREEE (reference sequence). Losses at the gene ends were 4 bases for V and 2 bases for J; bases not matched to a gene: 10. CDR3 amino acids: CASSTALVAGAGANVLTF. The CDR3 DNA reads as TGTGCCAGCAGCACAGCCCTTGTAGCGGGAGCTGGGGCCAACGTCCTGACTTTC.

The chain has TRBV5-1 and TRBJ2-2; no clear D gene. CDR1 and CDR2 (germline): SGHRS, YFSETQ. V dropped 2 bases and J dropped 2 bases, with 7 bases sitting between them. The CDR3 covers 14 residues. The CDR3 reads CASSFGDNTGELFF. CDR3 nucleotides: TGCGCCAGCAGCTTCGGCGACAACACCGGGGAGCTGTTTTTT.